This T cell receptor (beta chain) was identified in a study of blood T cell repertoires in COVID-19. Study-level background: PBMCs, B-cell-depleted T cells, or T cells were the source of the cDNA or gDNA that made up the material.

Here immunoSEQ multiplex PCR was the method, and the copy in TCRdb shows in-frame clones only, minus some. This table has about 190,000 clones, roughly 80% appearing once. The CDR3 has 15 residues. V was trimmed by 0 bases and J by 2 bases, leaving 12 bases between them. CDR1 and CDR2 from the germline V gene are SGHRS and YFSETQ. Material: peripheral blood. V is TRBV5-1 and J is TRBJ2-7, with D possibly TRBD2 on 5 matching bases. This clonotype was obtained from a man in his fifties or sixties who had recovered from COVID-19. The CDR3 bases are TGCGCCAGCAGCTTGGATGGGAGTTACACCTACGAGCAGTACTTC. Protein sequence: CASSLDGSYTYEQYF. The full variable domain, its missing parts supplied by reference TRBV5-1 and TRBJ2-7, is KAGVTQTPRYLIKTRGQQVTLSCSPISGHRSVSWYQQTPGQGLQFLFEYFSETQRNKGNFPGRFSGRQFSNSRSEMNVSTLELGDSALYLCASSLDGSYTYEQYFGPGTRLTVT.